The rows below give T cell receptor beta chains drawn from one sample of a study of molecular identifiers for immune sequencing clone quantification. One entry per CDR3 protein results from TCRdb running MiXCR on the PCR reads. The table includes more than 450,000 distinct CDR3 sequences, roughly 23% detected once. The sample consisted of naive CD8+ T cells from blood, with Jurkat cell RNA spiked in. The receptors here all came from a human donor in good health. Some libraries in this study had Jurkat cell RNA spiked in. Both conserved end residues are part of each CDR3. Fields, in order: D gene, clone size, J gene, V gene, CDR3 DNA, CDR3 protein. The D gene is left open where the match is weak. A clone size is listed for some rows: how often the clone was seen (once, few, many), or a class if it is expanded.

TRBD2,few,TRBJ2-5,TRBV12-3/TRBV12-4,TGTGCCAGCAGCCTCCTCCCGGGGAGCGGGGGAGAGACCCAGTACTTC,CASSLLPGSGGETQYF
.,many,TRBJ2-7,TRBV12-3/TRBV12-4,TGTGCCAGCAGTCTGCGGTTTTGGGAGCAGTACTTC,CASSLRFWEQYF
.,many,TRBJ2-1,TRBV28,TGTGCCAGCAGACCGCGGGCCCTATTAGACGGTGAGCAGTTCTTC,CASRPRALLDGEQFF
.,.,TRBJ2-2,TRBV11-3,TGTGCCAGCAGCTCGTATCGGGGATCCACCGGGGAGCTGTTTTTT,CASSSYRGSTGELFF
.,few,TRBJ2-7,TRBV30,TGTGCCTGGGACCGCGGGACAGAAGGCTACGAGCAGTACTTC,CAWDRGTEGYEQYF
.,many,TRBJ2-1,TRBV11-2,TGTGCCAGCAGCTTAGGAGGACCCGCGGATGAGCAGTTCTTC,CASSLGGPADEQFF
.,few,TRBJ1-5,TRBV19,TGTGCCAGTAGTATATCTCGGGGGCATAGTCAGCCCCAGCATTTT,CASSISRGHSQPQHF
.,many,TRBJ1-2,TRBV7-9,TGTGCCAGCAGCTCTACTAAGGGATCTAACTATGGCTACACCTTC,CASSSTKGSNYGYTF
.,.,TRBJ1-2,TRBV7-2,TGTGCCAGCAGCTACTTTAACGGCTACACCTTC,CASSYFNGYTF
.,.,TRBJ2-5,TRBV27,TGTGCCAGCAGTTGGGCCGCCTACCAAGAGACCCAGTACTTC,CASSWAAYQETQYF
TRBD2,.,TRBJ2-1,TRBV7-6,TGTGCCAGCAGCCCCGGGACTAGCGGGGGGAGGGGGCAGTTCTTC,CASSPGTSGGRGQFF
TRBD2,few,TRBJ2-7,TRBV30,TGTGCCTGGAGTGTATCAGCGGGAGTCTCCTACGAGCAGTACTTC,CAWSVSAGVSYEQYF
.,many,TRBJ1-1,TRBV10-2,TGCGCCAGCAGTGCCCAGGTCAACACTGAAGCTTTCTTT,CASSAQVNTEAFF
.,many,TRBJ1-1,TRBV6-5,TGTGCCAGCACAAGGGTTCCGAACACTGAAGCTTTCTTT,CASTRVPNTEAFF
TRBD1,.,TRBJ2-5,TRBV7-6,TGTGCCAGCAGCTTAGCTCACAGGGGCCAAAAAGAGACCCAGTACTTC,CASSLAHRGQKETQYF
TRBD2,.,TRBJ2-3,TRBV5-4,TGTGCCAGCTCGGGGACTAGCGCGAACCTACCAGACACAGATACGCGGTATTTT,CASSGTSANLPDTDTRYF
.,many,TRBJ1-6,TRBV7-2,TGTGCCAGCAGCTTGCCCGAACAGGGTTCCTATAATTCACCCCTCCACTTT,CASSLPEQGSYNSPLHF
.,many,TRBJ2-1,TRBV14,TGTGCCAGCAGCCAAGACCGCACCGGTGAGCAGTTCTTC,CASSQDRTGEQFF
.,.,TRBJ2-5,TRBV6-6,TGTGCCAGCATTTCGCGGTCCATCGTCCAAGAGACCCAGTACTTC,CASISRSIVQETQYF
.,few,TRBJ2-3,TRBV27,TGTGCCAGCAGTCTAATCCGGGACGGACCAGTGAGTACAGATACGCAGTATTTT,CASSLIRDGPVSTDTQYF
.,few,TRBJ2-2,TRBV6-6,TGTGCCAGCAGTTACTCGAATCTGGGATTCAATCTGAAGCGGCACACCGGGGAGCTGTTTTTT,CASSYSNLGFNLKRHTGELFF
.,.,TRBJ2-7,TRBV18,TGTGCCAGCTCACCACTCGGGACCGTTTTCACCTACGAGCAGTACTTC,CASSPLGTVFTYEQYF
.,many,TRBJ2-1,TRBV7-8,TGTGCCAGCAGCAATACAGCCAGCTCCTACAATGAGCAGTTCTTC,CASSNTASSYNEQFF
TRBD1,few,TRBJ2-3,TRBV9,TGTGCCAGCAGCGTAGAGGGACAGACCAGCACAGATACGCAGTATTTT,CASSVEGQTSTDTQYF
.,many,TRBJ1-4,TRBV19,TGTGCCAGTAGTGCCCAGGGACCTAATGAAAAACTGTTTTTT,CASSAQGPNEKLFF
.,many,TRBJ2-7,TRBV28,TGTGCCACCCGGGACACGAGCTCCTACGAGCAGTACTTC,CATRDTSSYEQYF
TRBD1,.,TRBJ2-3,TRBV20-1,TGCAGTGCTTTTGACAGGGAATGGACAGATACGCAGTATTTT,CSAFDREWTDTQYF
.,many,TRBJ2-5,TRBV10-3,TGTGCCATCAGTGAGGGGGAGACCCAGTACTTC,CAISEGETQYF
.,many,TRBJ2-7,TRBV20-1,TGCAGTGCTAGATATCCCATCAGTGCTGCTACGAATGAGCAGTACTTC,CSARYPISAATNEQYF
.,few,TRBJ1-4,TRBV7-9,TGTGCCAGCAGCTCCTGGCAGCCTAATGAAAAACTGTTTTTT,CASSSWQPNEKLFF
.,.,TRBJ2-2,TRBV20-1,TGCAGTGCTAGAGGGACAGCGAACACCGGGGAGCTGTTTTTT,CSARGTANTGELFF